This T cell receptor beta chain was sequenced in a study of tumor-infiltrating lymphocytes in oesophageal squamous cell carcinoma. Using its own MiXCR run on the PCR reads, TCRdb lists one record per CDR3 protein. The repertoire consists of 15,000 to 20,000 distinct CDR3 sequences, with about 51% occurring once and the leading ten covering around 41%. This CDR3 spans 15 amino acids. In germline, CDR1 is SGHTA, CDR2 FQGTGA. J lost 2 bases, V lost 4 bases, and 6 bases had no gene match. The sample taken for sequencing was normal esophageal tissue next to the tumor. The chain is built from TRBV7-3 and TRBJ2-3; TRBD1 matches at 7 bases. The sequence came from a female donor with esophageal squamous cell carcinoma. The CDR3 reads CASSSTGINTDTQYF. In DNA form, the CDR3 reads TGTGCCAGCAGCTCGACAGGGATAAACACAGATACGCAGTATTTT.